This T cell receptor (beta chain) emerged from a study of T-cell reconstitution after alpha-beta-depleted transplantation in children. Unique molecular identifiers were used to barcode this TCRbeta library. One entry per CDR3 protein, called by TCRdb with MiXCR from the PCR reads. The sample contains over 200,000 distinct CDR3 sequences, 8% to 9.5% of which appear only once. The CDR3 spans 13 residues. In germline, CDR1 is LGHDT, CDR2 YNNKEL (reference sequence). The ends were cut back, 3 bases at V and 0 bases at J, with 2 bases in the middle. This clonotype occurred a few times. This chain links TRBV3-1 with TRBJ2-2; D unclear. The source material was PBMCs from the stem cell graft donor, sampled from the stem cell graft. The clonotype comes from a human donor who donated a stem cell graft to a child with acute lymphoblastic leukemia. In nucleotides, the CDR3 is TGTGCCAGCAGCCATTCGAACACCGGGGAGCTGTTTTTT. Protein sequence: CASSHSNTGELFF.